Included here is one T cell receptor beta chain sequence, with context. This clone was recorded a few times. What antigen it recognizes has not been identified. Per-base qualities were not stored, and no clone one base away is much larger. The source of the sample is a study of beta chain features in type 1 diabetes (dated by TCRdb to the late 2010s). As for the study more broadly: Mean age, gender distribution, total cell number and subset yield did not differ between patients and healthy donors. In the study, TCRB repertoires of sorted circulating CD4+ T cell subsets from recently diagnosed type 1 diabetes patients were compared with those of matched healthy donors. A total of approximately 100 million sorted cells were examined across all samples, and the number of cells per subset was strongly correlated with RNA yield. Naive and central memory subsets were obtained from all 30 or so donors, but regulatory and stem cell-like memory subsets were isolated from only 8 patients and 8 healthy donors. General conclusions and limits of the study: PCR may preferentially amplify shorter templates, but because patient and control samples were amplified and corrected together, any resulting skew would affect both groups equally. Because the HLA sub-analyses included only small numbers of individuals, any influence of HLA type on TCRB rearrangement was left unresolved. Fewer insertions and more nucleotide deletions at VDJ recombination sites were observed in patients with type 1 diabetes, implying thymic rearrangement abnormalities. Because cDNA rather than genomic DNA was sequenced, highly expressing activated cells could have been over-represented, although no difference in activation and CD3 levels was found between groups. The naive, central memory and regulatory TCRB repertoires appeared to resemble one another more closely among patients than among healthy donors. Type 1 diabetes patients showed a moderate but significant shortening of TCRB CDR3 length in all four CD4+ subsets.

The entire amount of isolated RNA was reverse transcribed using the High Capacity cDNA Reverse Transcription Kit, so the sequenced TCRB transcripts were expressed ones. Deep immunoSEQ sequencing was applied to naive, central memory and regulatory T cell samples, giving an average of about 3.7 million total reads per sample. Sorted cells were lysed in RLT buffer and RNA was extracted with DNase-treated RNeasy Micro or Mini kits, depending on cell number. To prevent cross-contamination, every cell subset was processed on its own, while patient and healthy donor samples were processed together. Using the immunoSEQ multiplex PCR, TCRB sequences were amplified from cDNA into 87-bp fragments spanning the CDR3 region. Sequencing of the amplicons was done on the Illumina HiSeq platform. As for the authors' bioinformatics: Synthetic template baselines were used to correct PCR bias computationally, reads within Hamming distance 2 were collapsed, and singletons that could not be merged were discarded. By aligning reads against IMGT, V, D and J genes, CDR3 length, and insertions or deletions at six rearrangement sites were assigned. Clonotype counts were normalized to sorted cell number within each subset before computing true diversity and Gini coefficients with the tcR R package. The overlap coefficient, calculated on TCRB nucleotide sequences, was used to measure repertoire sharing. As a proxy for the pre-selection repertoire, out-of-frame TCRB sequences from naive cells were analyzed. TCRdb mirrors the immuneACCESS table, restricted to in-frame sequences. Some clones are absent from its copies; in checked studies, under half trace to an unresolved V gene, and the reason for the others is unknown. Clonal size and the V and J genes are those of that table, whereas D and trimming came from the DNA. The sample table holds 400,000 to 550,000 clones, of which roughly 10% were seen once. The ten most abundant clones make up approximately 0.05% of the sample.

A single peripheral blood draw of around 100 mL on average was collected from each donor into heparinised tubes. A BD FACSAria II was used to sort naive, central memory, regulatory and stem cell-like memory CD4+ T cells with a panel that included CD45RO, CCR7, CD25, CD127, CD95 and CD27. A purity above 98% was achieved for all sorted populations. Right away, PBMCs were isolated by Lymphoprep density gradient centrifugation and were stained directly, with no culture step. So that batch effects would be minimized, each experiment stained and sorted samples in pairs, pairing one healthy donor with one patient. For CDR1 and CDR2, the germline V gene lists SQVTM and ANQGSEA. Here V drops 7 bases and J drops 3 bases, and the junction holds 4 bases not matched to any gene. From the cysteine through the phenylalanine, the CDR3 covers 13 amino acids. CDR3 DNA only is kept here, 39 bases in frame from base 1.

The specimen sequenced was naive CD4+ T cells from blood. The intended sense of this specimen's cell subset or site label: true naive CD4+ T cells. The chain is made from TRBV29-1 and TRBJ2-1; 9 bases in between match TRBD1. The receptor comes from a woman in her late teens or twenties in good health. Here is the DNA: TGCAGCGGGACGGGACAGGGCTACAATGAGCAGTTCTTC. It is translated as CSGTGQGYNEQFF.